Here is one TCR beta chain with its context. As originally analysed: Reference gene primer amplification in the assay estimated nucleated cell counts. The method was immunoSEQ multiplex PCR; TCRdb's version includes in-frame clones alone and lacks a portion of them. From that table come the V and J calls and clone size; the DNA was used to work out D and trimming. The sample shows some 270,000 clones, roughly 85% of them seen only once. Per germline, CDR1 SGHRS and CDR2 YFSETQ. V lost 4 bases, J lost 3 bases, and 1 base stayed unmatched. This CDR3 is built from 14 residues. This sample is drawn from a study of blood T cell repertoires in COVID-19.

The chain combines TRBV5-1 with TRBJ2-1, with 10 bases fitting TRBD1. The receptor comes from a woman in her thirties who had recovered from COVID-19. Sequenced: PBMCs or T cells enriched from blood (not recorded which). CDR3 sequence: CASSRDRGYNEQFF. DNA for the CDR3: TGCGCCAGCAGCCGGGACAGGGGCTACAATGAGCAGTTCTTC.